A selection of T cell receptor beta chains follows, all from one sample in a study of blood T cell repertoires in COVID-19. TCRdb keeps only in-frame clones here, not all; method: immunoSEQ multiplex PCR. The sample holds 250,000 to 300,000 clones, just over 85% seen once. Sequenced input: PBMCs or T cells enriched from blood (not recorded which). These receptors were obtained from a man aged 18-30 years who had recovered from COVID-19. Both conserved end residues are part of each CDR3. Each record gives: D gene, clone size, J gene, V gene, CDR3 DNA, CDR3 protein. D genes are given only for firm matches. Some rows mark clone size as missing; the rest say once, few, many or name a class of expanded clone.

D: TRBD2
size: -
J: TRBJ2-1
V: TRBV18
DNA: TGTGCCAGCGCCGGGGGATTAGCGGGAGAAGGTGAGCAGTTCTTC
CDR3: CASAGGLAGEGEQFF

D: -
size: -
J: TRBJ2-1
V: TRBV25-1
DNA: TGTGCCAGCAGTGAAGTGGGGCTAGGCCATGAGCAGTTCTTC
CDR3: CASSEVGLGHEQFF

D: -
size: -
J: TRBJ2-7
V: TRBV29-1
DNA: TGCAGCGTTGGCACTAGCTTCATGGGGGAGCAGTACTTC
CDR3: CSVGTSFMGEQYF

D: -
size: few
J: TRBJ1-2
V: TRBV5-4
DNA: TGTGCCAGCAGCTTGCTTACGAGTAACTATGGCTACACCTTC
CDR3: CASSLLTSNYGYTF

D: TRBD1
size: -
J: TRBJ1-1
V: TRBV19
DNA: TGTGCCAGTAGGCCAGGGGGCACTGAAGCTTTCTTT
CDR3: CASRPGGTEAFF

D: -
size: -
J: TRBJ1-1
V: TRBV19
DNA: TGTGCCAGTAGTACCCCCTTTTCGGAGGTCACGAACACTGAAGCTTTCTTT
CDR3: CASSTPFSEVTNTEAFF

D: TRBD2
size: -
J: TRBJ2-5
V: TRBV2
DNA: TGTGCCAGCAGCCAAGACGGGGGGGAGACCCAGTACTTC
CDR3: CASSQDGGETQYF

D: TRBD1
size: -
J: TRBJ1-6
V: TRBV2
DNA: TGTGCCAGCAGATCAGGGGGCAATAATTCACCCCTCCACTTT
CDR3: CASRSGGNNSPLHF

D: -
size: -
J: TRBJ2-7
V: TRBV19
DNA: TGTGCCAGTAGTATTGGCGGCCGGTTGGGCGAGCAGTACTTC
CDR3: CASSIGGRLGEQYF

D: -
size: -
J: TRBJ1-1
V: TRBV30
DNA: TGTGCCTGGGAAAGAAGACAGACCACTGAAGCTTTCTTT
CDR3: CAWERRQTTEAFF

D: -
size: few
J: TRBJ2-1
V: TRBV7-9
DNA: TGTGCCAGCAGCCTGGACATAGGGTTGAATGAGCAGTTCTTC
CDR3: CASSLDIGLNEQFF

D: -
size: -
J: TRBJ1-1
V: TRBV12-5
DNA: TGTGCTAGTGCCCAGGTATCCTACACTGAAGCTTTCTTT
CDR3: CASAQVSYTEAFF

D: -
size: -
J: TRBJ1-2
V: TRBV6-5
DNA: TGTGCCAGTTCTAGAGGGCAGAATATTGGCTACACCTTC
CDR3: CASSRGQNIGYTF

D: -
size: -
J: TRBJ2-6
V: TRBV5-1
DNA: TGCGCCAGCAGCTTGGCCGGGTTGGCTGGGGCCAACGTCCTGACTTTC
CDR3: CASSLAGLAGANVLTF

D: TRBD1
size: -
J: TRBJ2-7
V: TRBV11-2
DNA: TGTGCCAGCAGCTTCGGGGACAGGTTCGAGCAGTACTTC
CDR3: CASSFGDRFEQYF

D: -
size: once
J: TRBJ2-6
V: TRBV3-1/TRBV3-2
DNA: TGTGCCATAGGGGTTTCTGGGGCCAACGTCCTGACTTTC
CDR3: CAIGVSGANVLTF

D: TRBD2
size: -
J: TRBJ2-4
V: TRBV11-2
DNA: TGTGCCAGCAGCTCACTAGCGGGGGAGTTGAACATTCAGTACTTC
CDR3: CASSSLAGELNIQYF

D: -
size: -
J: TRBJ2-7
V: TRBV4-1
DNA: TGCGCCAGCAGCCAAGGCTATCGGGACACCCTCCAGCTCGAGCAGTACTTC
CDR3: CASSQGYRDTLQLEQYF

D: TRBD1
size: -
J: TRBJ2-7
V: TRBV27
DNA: TGTGCCAGCGGCCCGACAGGGGACCACGAGCAGTACTTC
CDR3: CASGPTGDHEQYF

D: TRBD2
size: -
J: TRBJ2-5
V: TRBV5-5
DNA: TGTGCCAGCAGCTTACTAGCGGGAGAAGAGACCCAGTACTTC
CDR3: CASSLLAGEETQYF

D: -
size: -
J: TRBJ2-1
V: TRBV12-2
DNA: TGTGCAAGTCGCTTAGCCCTAGGAGCGGGGGGGCCCCATGAGCAGTTCTTC
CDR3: CASRLALGAGGPHEQFF

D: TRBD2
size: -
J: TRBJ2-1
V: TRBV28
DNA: TGTGCCAGCAGTTCGGGACTAGCGTTCAATGAGCAGTTCTTC
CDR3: CASSSGLAFNEQFF

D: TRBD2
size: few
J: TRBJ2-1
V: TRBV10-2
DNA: TGCGCCAGCAGTGAGTCGGTAGCGGGAGGTAGTAATGAGCAGTTCTTC
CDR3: CASSESVAGGSNEQFF

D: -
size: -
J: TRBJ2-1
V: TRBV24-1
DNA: TGTGCCACCAGTGATGGATATGAGGCGAGCTACAATGAGCAGTTCTTC
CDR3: CATSDGYEASYNEQFF

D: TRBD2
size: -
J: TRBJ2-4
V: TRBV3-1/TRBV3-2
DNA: TGTGCCAGCAGCCAAGGACTAGCGGGCCCTATTCAGTACTTC
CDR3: CASSQGLAGPIQYF

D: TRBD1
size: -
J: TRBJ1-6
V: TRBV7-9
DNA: TGTGCCAGCAGCTTAGTGCAGGGGGAAACTTCACCCCTCCACTTT
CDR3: CASSLVQGETSPLHF

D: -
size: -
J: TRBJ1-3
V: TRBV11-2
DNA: TGTGCCAGCAGCCCAGGGAACACCATATATTTT
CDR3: CASSPGNTIYF

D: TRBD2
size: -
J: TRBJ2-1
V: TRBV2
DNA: TGTGCCGGGTGGACTAGCGGATCCAATGAGCAGTTCTTC
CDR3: CAGWTSGSNEQFF

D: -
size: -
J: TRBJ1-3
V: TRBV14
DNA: TGTGCCAGCAGACAAGCCAGCTCTGGAAACACCATATATTTT
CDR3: CASRQASSGNTIYF

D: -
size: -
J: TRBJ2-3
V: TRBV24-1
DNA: TGTGCCACCAGTGATCCCTACACAGATACGCAGTATTTT
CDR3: CATSDPYTDTQYF

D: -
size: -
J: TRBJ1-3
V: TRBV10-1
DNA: TGCGCCAGCAGTGTTGCGGGGCCTGGAAACACCATATATTTT
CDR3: CASSVAGPGNTIYF

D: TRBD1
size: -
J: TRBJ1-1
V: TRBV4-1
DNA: TGCGCCAGCAGCCAAGTTAGAGACAGGGGGCGAAGGAACACTGAAGCTTTCTTT
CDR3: CASSQVRDRGRRNTEAFF

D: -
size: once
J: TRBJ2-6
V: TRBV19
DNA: TGTGCCAGTAGTGCAGGAAACTCTGGGGCCAACGTCCTGACTTTC
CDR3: CASSAGNSGANVLTF

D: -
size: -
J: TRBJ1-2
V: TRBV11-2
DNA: TGTGCCAGCAGCCGACCGGGGTTTTATGGCTACACCTTC
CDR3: CASSRPGFYGYTF

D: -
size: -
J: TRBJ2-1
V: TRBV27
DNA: -
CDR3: CAPQLEGYVCSYNEQFF

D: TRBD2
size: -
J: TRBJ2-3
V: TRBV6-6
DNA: TGTGCCAGCAGTTACCGCGGGAGAGTCACAGATACGCAGTATTTT
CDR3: CASSYRGRVTDTQYF

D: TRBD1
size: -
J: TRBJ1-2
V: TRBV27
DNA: TGTGCCAGCAGTTTAGGGACAGGGGGCTTTGGCTACACCTTC
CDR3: CASSLGTGGFGYTF

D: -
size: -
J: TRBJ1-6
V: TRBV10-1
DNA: TGCGCCAGCAGTGAGGCGGGGTTCAATTCACCCCTCCACTTT
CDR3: CASSEAGFNSPLHF

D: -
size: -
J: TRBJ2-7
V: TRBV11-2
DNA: TGTGCCAGCAGGAGCGTCCTAGTGCGGGCTGAGCAGTACTTC
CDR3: CASRSVLVRAEQYF

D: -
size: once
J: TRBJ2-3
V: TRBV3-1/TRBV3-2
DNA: TGTGCCAGCAGCCAACGCAGGGTAGCCACAGATACGCAGTATTTT
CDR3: CASSQRRVATDTQYF

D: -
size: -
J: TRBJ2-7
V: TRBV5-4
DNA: TGTGCCAGCAGCGGCTATAGCGGGGACAGCTCCTACGAGCAGTACTTC
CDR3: CASSGYSGDSSYEQYF

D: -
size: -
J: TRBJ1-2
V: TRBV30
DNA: TGTGCCTGGAGTGTACTCTCCGGGGTCCATGGCTACACCTTC
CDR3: CAWSVLSGVHGYTF

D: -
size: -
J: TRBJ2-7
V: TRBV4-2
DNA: TGTGCCAGCAGCCAAGATGCAGGGGCCTACGAGCAGTACTTC
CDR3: CASSQDAGAYEQYF

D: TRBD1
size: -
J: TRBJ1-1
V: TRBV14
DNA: TGTGCCAGCAGCCTAGGGGCTGCAGGGGGCCGGAACGCTGAAGCTTTCTTT
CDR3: CASSLGAAGGRNAEAFF

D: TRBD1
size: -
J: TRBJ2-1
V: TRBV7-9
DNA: TGTGCCAGCAGCCTGACAGGGTTCTCCTACAATGAGCAGTTCTTC
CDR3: CASSLTGFSYNEQFF